The entry that follows covers one T cell receptor (beta chain) sequence. Its binding antigen is unknown. No much larger clone exists at a distance of one base, and base qualities are not known. The study was a case-control design nested within a healthcare worker cohort in London, UK, with weekly nasopharyngeal swab PCR tests and blood sampling. Healthcare workers were recruited during the week of the UK lockdown, between 23 and 31 March 2020, and followed weekly for up to 16 weeks. This entry comes from a study of early T cells in non-severe SARS-CoV-2 infection (dated by TCRdb to the early 2020s). General notes on the study: TCR sequencing used bulk RNA from unsorted whole blood, so alpha and beta chains could not be paired.

CDR1 SQVTM and CDR2 ANQGSEA are derived from the germline V gene. Deletion took 8 bases off V and 7 bases off J, with a span of 27 bases between the germline ends. Reading from cysteine to phenylalanine, the CDR3 counts 16 amino acids. Left in the record is the CDR3 DNA by itself, 48 bases read in frame from the first base. Here is what the overall study found, with its caveats: VDJdb matching was skewed toward anti-spike CD8 responses, so virus-specific expansions were likely underestimated and private and CD4 specificities were missed.

Receptors were amplified or captured by 5' RACE. Sequenced using a NextSeq 500. The TCR library protocol attached unique molecular identifiers to individual cDNA molecules to correct for sequencing error and PCR bias. TCR alpha and beta chains were both sequenced, and the abundances of alpha and beta sequences in each sample were closely correlated with each other. In the source study's methods: V gene, J gene and CDR3 annotation of TCR sequences was performed with Decombinator V4. TCRs were defined as expanded if a significant change between any two time points was detected under a Poisson model with p below 0.0001. TCR abundances were normalised to the total number of TCRs sequenced per sample and were expressed as counts per million. TRAV1-2 paired with TRAJ12, TRAJ20 or TRAJ33 defined MAIT TCRs, while TRAV10 paired with TRAJ18 defined iNKT TCRs. VDJdb, accessed on 1 November 2021, was searched for TCRs annotated for CMV, EBV and SARS-CoV-2, and TCRs annotated for more than one antigen were excluded. TCRdb handled the public reads itself, with Q25 trimming in fastp and clone calling in MiXCR, and kept productive beta chains. Rows with a matching CDR3 protein are joined into one entry that keeps the most common DNA and genes. These V and J calls are TCRdb output, not the study's own analysis. In all, the sample holds roughly 54,000 distinct CDR3 sequences, and roughly an eighth of those were seen once. In total, the top ten clones hold about 5% of the sample.

The chain joins TRBV29-1 to TRBJ2-1; the D gene is perhaps TRBD1 or TRBD2, each of them matching over 6 bases. Specimen: whole blood. The TCR originated in an adult who was a healthcare worker with PCR-confirmed SARS-CoV-2 infection or an uninfected control (not recorded which). CDR3 sequence: CSPEVAEGVMFNEQFF. The DNA sequence is TGCAGCCCCGAGGTTGCGGAGGGGGTGATGTTTAATGAGCAGTTCTTC.